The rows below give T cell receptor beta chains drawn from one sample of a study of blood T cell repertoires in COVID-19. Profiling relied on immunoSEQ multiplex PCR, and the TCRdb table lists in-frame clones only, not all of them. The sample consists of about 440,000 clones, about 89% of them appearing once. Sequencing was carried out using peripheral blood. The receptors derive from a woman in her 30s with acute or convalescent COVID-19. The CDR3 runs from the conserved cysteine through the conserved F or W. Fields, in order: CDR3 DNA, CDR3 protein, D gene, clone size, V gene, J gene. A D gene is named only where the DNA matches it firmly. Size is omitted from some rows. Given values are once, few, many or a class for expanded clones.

CDR3nt: TGTGCCAGCAGGCCCGGGGTGAACACTGAAGCTTTCTTT
CDR3aa: CASRPGVNTEAFF
d_gene: -
abundance: -
v_gene: TRBV6-5
j_gene: TRBJ1-1

CDR3nt: TGTGCCAGCAGCCCCAGATTCCAAGAGACCCAGTACTTC
CDR3aa: CASSPRFQETQYF
d_gene: -
abundance: -
v_gene: TRBV6-6
j_gene: TRBJ2-5

CDR3nt: TGCGCCAGCAGCCAAGATAAGGGACTAGCTCACAATGAGCAGTTCTTC
CDR3aa: CASSQDKGLAHNEQFF
d_gene: TRBD2
abundance: once
v_gene: TRBV4-1
j_gene: TRBJ2-1

CDR3nt: TGTGCCAGCAGCCCGGGACACCCGAACACTGAAGCTTTCTTT
CDR3aa: CASSPGHPNTEAFF
d_gene: -
abundance: -
v_gene: TRBV3-1/TRBV3-2
j_gene: TRBJ1-1

CDR3nt: TGTGCCAGCAGTTTAGGGGGCGGTAATGAAAAACTGTTTTTT
CDR3aa: CASSLGGGNEKLFF
d_gene: -
abundance: once
v_gene: TRBV28
j_gene: TRBJ1-4

CDR3nt: TGCGCCAGCAGCCCGACTAGCGGGGTTCCCACCGTTAACGAGCAGTACTTC
CDR3aa: CASSPTSGVPTVNEQYF
d_gene: TRBD2
abundance: -
v_gene: TRBV5-1
j_gene: TRBJ2-7

CDR3nt: TGTGCCAGCAGCTTGGCCCTCTACAATGAGCAGTTCTTC
CDR3aa: CASSLALYNEQFF
d_gene: -
abundance: -
v_gene: TRBV5-4
j_gene: TRBJ2-1

CDR3nt: TGTGCCACCAGTGATCTTCGCTTGACCGGACAGGGGCGGACGGAGACCCAGTACTTC
CDR3aa: CATSDLRLTGQGRTETQYF
d_gene: TRBD1
abundance: -
v_gene: TRBV24-1
j_gene: TRBJ2-5

CDR3nt: TGCAGCTACACCTTTTGGTCCTACAATGAGCAGTTCTTC
CDR3aa: CSYTFWSYNEQFF
d_gene: -
abundance: -
v_gene: TRBV29-1
j_gene: TRBJ2-1

CDR3nt: TGCAGCGTTGAAGCCAGGGGCCTGGGAGAGACCCAGTACTTC
CDR3aa: CSVEARGLGETQYF
d_gene: -
abundance: -
v_gene: TRBV29-1
j_gene: TRBJ2-5

CDR3nt: TGTGCCAGCAGCTTCAGCGGGGAGGCGGATACGCAGTATTTT
CDR3aa: CASSFSGEADTQYF
d_gene: TRBD2
abundance: -
v_gene: TRBV5-4
j_gene: TRBJ2-3

CDR3nt: TGTGCCAGCAGTTACAGAGACAGGGAAGAGACCCAGTACTTC
CDR3aa: CASSYRDREETQYF
d_gene: TRBD1
abundance: -
v_gene: TRBV6-5
j_gene: TRBJ2-5

CDR3nt: TGTGCCAGCAGTTTAAATCCCCCGGCGGGGCATGGGTATGGCTACACCTTC
CDR3aa: CASSLNPPAGHGYGYTF
d_gene: -
abundance: -
v_gene: TRBV27
j_gene: TRBJ1-2

CDR3nt: TGTGCCAGCAGCCGAAGATGGTGGACAGGGGGGAGAGAGACCCAGTACTTC
CDR3aa: CASSRRWWTGGRETQYF
d_gene: TRBD1
abundance: -
v_gene: TRBV14
j_gene: TRBJ2-5

CDR3nt: TGCGCCAGCAGCTTTACTACGGAGACAACTAATGAAAAACTGTTTTTT
CDR3aa: CASSFTTETTNEKLFF
d_gene: -
abundance: -
v_gene: TRBV5-1
j_gene: TRBJ1-4

CDR3nt: TGTGCCACCAGTGATTCAGGGGTGGGCTATGGCTACACCTTC
CDR3aa: CATSDSGVGYGYTF
d_gene: -
abundance: -
v_gene: TRBV24-1
j_gene: TRBJ1-2

CDR3nt: TGTGCCAGCAGCTTACAGCCCCGTTCCACCGGGTACGAGCAGTACTTC
CDR3aa: CASSLQPRSTGYEQYF
d_gene: -
abundance: -
v_gene: TRBV7-8
j_gene: TRBJ2-7

CDR3nt: TGTGCCAGCAGCCTGATAGGACAGGGGGAAAACTATGGCTACACCTTC
CDR3aa: CASSLIGQGENYGYTF
d_gene: TRBD1
abundance: -
v_gene: TRBV5-4
j_gene: TRBJ1-2

CDR3nt: TGTGCCAGCAGTGGACAGGGTACCCCCATCGGGGAGCTGTTTTTT
CDR3aa: CASSGQGTPIGELFF
d_gene: TRBD1
abundance: -
v_gene: TRBV28
j_gene: TRBJ2-2

CDR3nt: TGTGCCAGTAGTCCTCTACAGGGGGGCAACACTGAAGCTTTCTTT
CDR3aa: CASSPLQGGNTEAFF
d_gene: TRBD1
abundance: -
v_gene: TRBV19
j_gene: TRBJ1-1

CDR3nt: TGTGCCAGCAGCTTGGTCCGAGGATTGAAAGAGACCCAGTACTTC
CDR3aa: CASSLVRGLKETQYF
d_gene: -
abundance: -
v_gene: TRBV7-6
j_gene: TRBJ2-5

CDR3nt: TGCACCAGCAGCCAAGTTCAAACTAGCGGGGGGAATGAGCAGTTCTTC
CDR3aa: CTSSQVQTSGGNEQFF
d_gene: -
abundance: -
v_gene: TRBV1
j_gene: TRBJ2-1

CDR3nt: TGTGCCAGCAGCCGCACCGACAGGGGAGCAGGAAACACCATATATTTT
CDR3aa: CASSRTDRGAGNTIYF
d_gene: TRBD1
abundance: once
v_gene: TRBV11-2
j_gene: TRBJ1-3